This T cell receptor (beta chain) was recorded in a study of blood T cell repertoires in COVID-19. This table comes from immunoSEQ multiplex PCR, and its TCRdb copy is limited to in-frame clones, with some not included. The profile shows about 300,000 clones, just over 85% of them singletons. V lost 5 bases to trimming and J lost 4 bases, with 11 bases between them. The CDR3 is 13 amino acids. CDR1 and CDR2 (germline): SNHLY, FYNNEI. The V call is TRBV2, the J call TRBJ1-2; no clear D. Sequencing input: PBMCs or T cells enriched from blood (not recorded which). This receptor was identified in a woman younger than 30 who had recovered from COVID-19. CDR3 amino acids: CASSSNSGYGYTF. CDR3 nucleotide sequence: TGTGCCAGCAGTTCTAATAGCGGCTATGGCTACACCTTC.